This T cell receptor (beta chain) derives from a study of Graves' ophthalmopathy and Graves' hyperthyroidism. The V end lost 8 bases, the J end lost 3 bases, and 14 bases lay between the germline ends. The CDR3 sequence is 13 residues long. The V gene's germline CDR1 is DFQATT and CDR2 SNEGSKA (reference sequence). This clonotype showed up many times. Researchers took RNA transcripts and amplified TCR beta CDR3 regions from them. The authors performed first-round RT-PCR with HTBI primers and then a second-round multiplex PCR. TCRdb reanalysed the multiplex PCR reads using MiXCR and keeps one entry per CDR3 protein. The sample shows some 1.1 million distinct CDR3 sequences, less than 45% of them seen only once.

V and J are TRBV20-1 and TRBJ1-5; tentative D call: TRBD1 (6 bases). The receptor's source is an adult man with Graves' hyperthyroidism. The sequenced sample was peripheral blood or thyroid tissue (not recorded which). The CDR3 DNA sequence: TGCAGTACCCGGGACAACCCCAATCAGCCCCAGCATTTT. Encoded protein: CSTRDNPNQPQHF.